Following are 23 T cell receptor beta chains from one sample sequenced in a study of cytomegalovirus exposure and HLA in healthy donors. Vbeta (60) and Jbeta (13) primers were used in the PCR. Method: immunoSEQ multiplex PCR; TCRdb's copy keeps in-frame clones and lacks some. Of 90,000 to 100,000 clones detected, roughly 70% appear once; the ten largest clones hold under 2%. Sequences were obtained from PBMCs. These receptors were obtained from a male donor in good health and CMV-seronegative.

The chain couples TRBV6-6 to TRBJ1-1; maybe TRBD1 (6 bases). There are 11 residues in the CDR3. Germline assignment: CDR1 MNHNY and CDR2 SVGAGI (reference sequence). Trimming cost V 5 bases and J 10 bases, with 11 bases left between them. CDR3 sequence (DNA): TGTGCCAGCAGTGTATCAGGGGTAGCTTTCTTT. Its protein is CASSVSGVAFF.

This rearrangement joins TRBV14 to TRBJ2-1, with D tentatively TRBD2 (7 bases). The CDR3 is made up of 15 amino acids. Between the trimmed V and J ends, which lost 8 bases and 8 bases, there was a span of 22 bases. Germline-derived CDR1 and CDR2 are SGHDN and FVKESK. The CDR3 reads CASQFAGALIDEQFF. Written as DNA, the CDR3 is TGTGCCAGCCAATTTGCGGGGGCCCTTATCGATGAGCAGTTCTTC.

The J gene is TRBJ2-5, the V gene TRBV27; D might be TRBD2 (6 bases). The DNA end lines up better with TRBJ2-7; the J call may be wrong. Germline CDR1 reads MNHEY; CDR2 reads SMNVEV (reference sequence). This CDR3 is 15 amino acids long. Written as DNA, the CDR3 is TGTGCCAGCAGTTGGGGACTTACGAGCTCCTACGAGCAGTACTTC. This gives the protein CASSWGLTSSYEQYF.

The chain couples TRBV6-1 to TRBJ2-7; 8 positions match TRBD1. Germline assignment: CDR1 MNHNS and CDR2 SASEGT. CDR3 length equals 16 residues. Germline trimming cut 4 bases from V and 2 bases from J; bases unmatched to any gene: 10. CDR3 in DNA: TGTGCCAGCAGTGGCAGGGGGCCCGTTAATACCTACGAGCAGTACTTC. This gives the protein CASSGRGPVNTYEQYF.

The chain carries TRBV5-4 and TRBJ1-6, with D possibly being TRBD1 (6 bases). The length of the CDR3 is 14 residues. The ends were cut back, 4 bases at V and 6 bases at J, with 11 bases in the middle. Per the germline V gene, CDR1 is SGHNT and CDR2 is YYREEE (reference sequence). The CDR3 is CASSLQGTNSPLHF. The CDR3, as DNA: TGTGCCAGCAGCCTACAGGGTACTAATTCACCCCTCCACTTT.

This sequence joins TRBV27 and TRBJ2-5, with D maybe TRBD1 (7 bases). The CDR3 sequence is 15 residues long. V was cut by 3 bases and J by 7 bases, with 18 bases left in between. Germline CDR1 is MNHEY and CDR2 is SMNVEV (reference sequence). The CDR3 sequence: CASSLTGRPEGTQYF. CDR3 nucleotides: TGTGCCAGCAGTTTGACAGGGAGGCCTGAGGGGACCCAGTACTTC.

This clone was seen just once. The chain employs TRBV10-3 and TRBJ1-2; D remains ambiguous. Germline CDR1 ENHRY, CDR2 SYGVKD. The CDR3 sequence is 18 residues long. V shed 0 bases and J shed 0 bases, with 17 bases lying between them. The CDR3 coding sequence is TGTGCCATCAGTGAGTCAAATGGGAGCCGCTACCCTAACTATGGCTACACCTTC. Translation gives CAISESNGSRYPNYGYTF.

The V call is TRBV9, the J call TRBJ1-1; 8 bases agree with TRBD1. V gave up 3 bases and J gave up 10 bases; unmatched junction bases: 5. The CDR3 covers 12 residues. Germline loops: CDR1 SGDLS, CDR2 YYNGEE. The CDR3 region is CASSADRGSAFF. CDR3 DNA: TGTGCCAGCAGCGCCGACAGGGGATCAGCTTTCTTT.

The count of this clone is one. This chain's CDR3 is CASSYMGQGYSGELFF. For the CDR3, the DNA is TGTGCCAGCAGTTATATGGGACAGGGGTATTCCGGGGAGCTGTTTTTT. This chain links TRBV28 with TRBJ2-2; TRBD1 aligns across 10 bases. The CDR3 length is 16 residues. Looked up from germline, CDR1 is MDHEN and CDR2 is SYDVKM. The trim removed 4 bases at V and 6 bases at J, leaving 8 bases unmatched.

There are a few counts of this clone. J is TRBJ2-2 and V is TRBV10-3; D might be TRBD2 (5 bases). V dropped 3 bases and J dropped 1 base, with 18 bases sitting between them. CDR3 size: 18 residues. Germline V lookup: CDR1 ENHRY, CDR2 SYGVKD. Here the CDR3 DNA reads TGTGCCATCAGTGATCGAACAAGGAGGCCTCAGAACACCGGGGAGCTGTTTTTT. It encodes CAISDRTRRPQNTGELFF.

As regards this clone: The same CDR3 can be traced to other DNA sequences in this sample. The chain carries TRBV5-1 and TRBJ1-2, with 8 bases aligning to TRBD1. The J segment lost 5 bases and the V segment lost 0 bases, leaving 6 bases of the junction unmatched. Germline CDR1 SGHRS, CDR2 YFSETQ. This CDR3 is built from 15 residues. The CDR3 region is CASSLEGQGPYGYTF. The CDR3, as DNA: TGCGCCAGCAGCTTGGAAGGACAGGGACCTTATGGCTACACCTTC. The full variable domain, rest sourced from reference TRBV5-1 and TRBJ1-2, is KAGVTQTPRYLIKTRGQQVTLSCSPISGHRSVSWYQQTPGQGLQFLFEYFSETQRNKGNFPGRFSGRQFSNSRSEMNVSTLELGDSALYLCASSLEGQGPYGYTFGSGTRLTVV.

The rearrangement uses TRBV2 and TRBJ2-4; a weak D match, TRBD1 (6 bases). The CDR3 has 12 amino acids. V was clipped by 7 bases and J by 7 bases, with 11 bases between them. Looked up from germline, CDR1 is SNHLY and CDR2 is FYNNEI. The CDR3: CASNREKNIQYF. The CDR3 DNA is TGTGCCAGCAACAGGGAGAAGAACATTCAGTACTTC.

The genes are TRBV6-5 and TRBJ2-4; TRBD2 might be the D (5 bases). With 6 bases removed from V and 3 bases from J, the gap between germline ends came to 12 bases. The CDR3 is 14 amino acids. Germline V CDR1 and CDR2: MNHEY, SVGAGI. CDR3 DNA: TGTGCCAGCAGGGGGAGCTCCTTCAAAAACATTCAGTACTTC. Protein product: CASRGSSFKNIQYF.

The J gene is TRBJ1-5, the V gene TRBV5-1; TRBD1 is a possible D gene (6 bases). CDR1 SGHRS and CDR2 YFSETQ come from the germline V gene. Trimming shortened V by 2 bases and J by 3 bases, and 9 bases separated the two germline ends. The CDR3 length is 14 residues. The CDR3 DNA sequence: TGCGCCAGCAGCTTCGGGGGGCTCAATCAGCCCCAGCATTTT. Its translation is CASSFGGLNQPQHF. Supplemented by reference TRBV5-1 and TRBJ1-5, the full variable domain reads KAGVTQTPRYLIKTRGQQVTLSCSPISGHRSVSWYQQTPGQGLQFLFEYFSETQRNKGNFPGRFSGRQFSNSRSEMNVSTLELGDSALYLCASSFGGLNQPQHFGDGTRLSIL.

V usage is TRBV5-1 and J usage is TRBJ2-7; TRBD2 matches at 7 bases. The CDR3 consists of 14 residues. Trimming cost V 3 bases and J 4 bases; bases outside gene matches: 7. The germline CDR1 and CDR2 sequences are SGHRS and YFSETQ. CDR3 sequence: CASSSSGYVYEQYF. CDR3 sequence (DNA): TGCGCCAGCAGCTCTAGCGGATACGTTTACGAGCAGTACTTC.

V gene TRBV7-6 combines with J gene TRBJ1-4; 9 nucleotides match TRBD1. CDR1 and CDR2 from the germline V gene are SGHVS and FNYEAQ. CDR3 length: 14 residues. The V and J ends lost 3 bases and 8 bases, in that order; junction bases with no gene match: 4. CDR3 bases: TGTGCCAGCAGCTTTACCGGGACAGGGGAAAAACTGTTTTTT. Translated: CASSFTGTGEKLFF.

The V and J genes are TRBV7-2 and TRBJ2-7, with 7 bases matching TRBD1. This CDR3 spans 14 amino acids. J was trimmed by 5 bases and V by 5 bases; bases with no gene match: 9. Germline lookup yields CDR1 SGHTA and CDR2 FQGNSA. CDR3 loop: CASSPGNRGDEQYF. The CDR3 DNA reads as TGTGCCAGCAGCCCGGGGAACAGGGGAGACGAGCAGTACTTC. Full variable domain (outside the CDR3, taken from reference TRBV7-2 and TRBJ2-7): GAGVSQSPSNKVTEKGKDVELRCDPISGHTALYWYRQSLGQGLEFLIYFQGNSAPDKSGLPSDRFSAERTGGSVSTLTIQRTQQEDSAVYLCASSPGNRGDEQYFGPGTRLTVT.

The gene calls are TRBV9 and TRBJ1-1; D uncertain. Looked up from germline, CDR1 is SGDLS and CDR2 is YYNGEE. The CDR3 runs to 15 residues. V gave up 0 bases and J gave up 1 base, with 10 bases separating them. The CDR3 spells CASSVATSKNTEAFF. The CDR3 nucleotides are TGTGCCAGCAGCGTAGCTACCTCGAAGAACACTGAAGCTTTCTTT.

The V call is TRBV5-1, the J call TRBJ2-4, with D possibly matching TRBD2 (6 bases). CDR1 is SGHRS, CDR2 YFSETQ, per germline. Trimming shortened V by 3 bases and J by 15 bases, and 19 bases separated the two germline ends. The CDR3 is 13 amino acids. The CDR3 DNA follows: TGCGCCAGCAGCTCAGATCCCTCCGGGGGAAGGTACTTC. Its translation is CASSSDPSGGRYF.

In its sample, this clone was seen a few times. The chain joins TRBV15 to TRBJ2-7; 10 positions match TRBD2. Germline CDR1 LNHNV, CDR2 YYDKDF (reference sequence). This CDR3 region has 15 residues. The junction had 4 bases not matched to a gene; V was cut back by 0 bases and J by 5 bases. CDR3 region: CATSRDSGRRHEQYF. In DNA, the CDR3 is TGTGCCACCAGCAGAGATAGCGGGAGGCGCCACGAGCAGTACTTC.

The chain combines TRBV27 with TRBJ2-7; 8 nucleotides align to TRBD2. CDR1 and CDR2 (germline): MNHEY, SMNVEV (reference sequence). CDR3 length: 13 residues. V trimming: 6 bases; J trimming: 7 bases; junction bases outside the gene matches: 8. The CDR3 nucleotides are TGTGCCAGCAGGGGACTAGGGTTTCTTGAGCAGTACTTC. Residues: CASRGLGFLEQYF.

This chain joins TRBV4-2 and TRBJ2-2; D unclear. Looked up from germline, CDR1 is LGHNA and CDR2 is YNFKEQ. With 4 bases removed from V and 0 bases from J, the gap between germline ends came to 12 bases. The CDR3 sequence is 16 residues long. The CDR3 nucleotides read TGTGCCAGCAGCCCCATCAGGTTTTCGAACACCGGGGAGCTGTTTTTT. It yields the protein CASSPIRFSNTGELFF.

The V call is TRBV7-8, the J call TRBJ2-3; the match to TRBD2 covers 14 bases. Germline assignment: CDR1 SGHVS and CDR2 FQNEAQ. Trimming at V came to 5 bases and at J to 4 bases, leaving 11 bases not matched to a gene. This CDR3 has 18 residues. As DNA, the CDR3 is TGTGCCAGCAGCCGAGCGGAGACTAGCGGGAGGGCTGCAGATACGCAGTATTTT. It specifies CASSRAETSGRAADTQYF.